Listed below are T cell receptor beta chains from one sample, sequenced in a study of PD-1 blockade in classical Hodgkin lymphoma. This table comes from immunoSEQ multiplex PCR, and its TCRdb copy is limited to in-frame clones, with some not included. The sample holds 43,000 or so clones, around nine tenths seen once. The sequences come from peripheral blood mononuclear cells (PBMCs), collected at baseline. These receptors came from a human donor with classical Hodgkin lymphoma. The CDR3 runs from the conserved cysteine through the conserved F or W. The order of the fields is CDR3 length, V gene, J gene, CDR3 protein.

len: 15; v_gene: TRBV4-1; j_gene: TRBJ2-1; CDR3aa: CASSQGTSGAGKQFF
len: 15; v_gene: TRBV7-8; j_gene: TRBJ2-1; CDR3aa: CASSFATRFHNEQFF
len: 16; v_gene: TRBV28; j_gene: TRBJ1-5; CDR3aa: CASSLPMTVSNQPQHF
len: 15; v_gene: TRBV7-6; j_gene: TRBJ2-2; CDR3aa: CASSLWLAGGGELFF
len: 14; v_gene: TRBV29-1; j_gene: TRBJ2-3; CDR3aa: CSVRSGGLADTQYF
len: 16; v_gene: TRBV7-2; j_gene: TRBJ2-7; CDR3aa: CASSAPPPVGIDEQYF
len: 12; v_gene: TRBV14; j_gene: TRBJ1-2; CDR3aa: CASSHPGYGYTF
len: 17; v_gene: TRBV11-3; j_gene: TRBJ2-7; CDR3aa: CASSSQPGTSATYEQYF
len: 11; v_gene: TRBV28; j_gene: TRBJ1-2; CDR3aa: CASSMGHGRTF
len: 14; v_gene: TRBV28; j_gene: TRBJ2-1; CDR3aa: CASSFPPGFDEQFF
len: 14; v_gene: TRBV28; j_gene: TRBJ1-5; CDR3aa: CATLGGPPSQPQHF
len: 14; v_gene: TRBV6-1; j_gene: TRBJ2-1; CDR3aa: CASRGDRDYNEQFF
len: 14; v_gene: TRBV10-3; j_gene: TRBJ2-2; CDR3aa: CAIRRGQNTGELFF
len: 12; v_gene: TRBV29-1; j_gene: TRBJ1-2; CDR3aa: CSVSDGYYGYTF
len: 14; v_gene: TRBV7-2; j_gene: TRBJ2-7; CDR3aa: CASSAGLAGAVLYF
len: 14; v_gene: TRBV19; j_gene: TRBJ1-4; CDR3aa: CASSDQGRGEKLFF
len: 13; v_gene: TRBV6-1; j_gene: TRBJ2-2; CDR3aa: CASSGDITGELFF
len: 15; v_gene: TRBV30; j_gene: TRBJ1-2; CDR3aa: CAWSFRDSSNYGYTF
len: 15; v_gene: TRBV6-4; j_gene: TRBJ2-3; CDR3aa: CASSDSSTGTDTQYF
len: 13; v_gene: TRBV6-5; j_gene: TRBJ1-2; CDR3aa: CASSYSPDYGYTF
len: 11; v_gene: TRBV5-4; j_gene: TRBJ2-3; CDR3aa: CASSMADTQYF
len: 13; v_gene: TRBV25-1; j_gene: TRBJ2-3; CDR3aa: CASSEYGRDTQYF
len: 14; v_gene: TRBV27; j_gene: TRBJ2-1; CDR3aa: CASSTGTTHNEQFF
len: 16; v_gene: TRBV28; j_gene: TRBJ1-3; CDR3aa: CASSVREGLTGNTIYF
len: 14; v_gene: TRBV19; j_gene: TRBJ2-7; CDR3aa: CASSIHHYGYEQYF
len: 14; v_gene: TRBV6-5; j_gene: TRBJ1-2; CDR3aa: CASRHRDLTYGYTF
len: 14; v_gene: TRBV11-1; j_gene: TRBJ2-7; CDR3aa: CASSPTGFGHEQYF
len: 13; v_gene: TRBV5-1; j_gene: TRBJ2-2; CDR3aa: CASSLGGVRELFF
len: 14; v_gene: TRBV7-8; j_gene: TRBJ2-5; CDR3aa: CASSLSRGSETQYF
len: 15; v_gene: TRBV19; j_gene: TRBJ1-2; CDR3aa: CASSPHRGSNYGYTF
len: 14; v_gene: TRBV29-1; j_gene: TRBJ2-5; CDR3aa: CSVAGTLRGETQYF
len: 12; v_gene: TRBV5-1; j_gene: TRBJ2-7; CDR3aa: CASSLGGYEQYF
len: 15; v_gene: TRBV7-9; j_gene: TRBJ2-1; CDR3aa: CASSTTGTGGYEQFF
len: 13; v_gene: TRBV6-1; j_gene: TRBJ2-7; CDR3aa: CACGDTGWDEQYF
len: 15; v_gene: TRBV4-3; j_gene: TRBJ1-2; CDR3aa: CASSQSGLLRGGYTF
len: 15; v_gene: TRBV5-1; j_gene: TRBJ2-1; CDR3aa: CASSGWTSGGNEQFF
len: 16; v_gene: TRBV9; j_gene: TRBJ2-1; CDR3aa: CASNRVAGGHYNEQFF